The present T cell receptor beta chain was sequenced within a study of shared clonotypes between healthy human individuals. Broader study findings: Clonotype sharing among donors was expected to depend on sequencing depth. Non-shared clonotypes displayed generation probabilities falling below those of clonotypes present in all four donors.

It was CD45RO-negative cells, positively selected for CCR7, that made up naive CD8 cells, with terminally differentiated effector memory CD45RA+ cells excluded. None of the donors, who were healthy HIV-negative adults, had recently had acute infections or vaccinations. Here immunoSEQ multiplex PCR was the method, and the copy in TCRdb shows in-frame clones only, minus some. The table lists around 2,000,000 clones, about 95% of them singletons. With respect to this clone: The antigen is unknown.

Trimming removed 5 bases from V and 4 bases from J, with 14 bases in between. The CDR3 runs 15 residues. Germline loops: CDR1 MNHEY, CDR2 SMNVEV (reference sequence). The J gene is TRBJ1-4, the V gene TRBV27, with D uncertain. Sequencing was performed on naive CD8+ T cells sorted from blood. The receptor's source is a man aged 18 to 30 in good health. The CDR3 reads CASSPLPGNNEKLFF. In DNA, the CDR3 is TGTGCCAGCAGTCCTTTACCAGGCAATAATGAAAAACTGTTTTTT.